Listed here is a single T cell receptor (beta chain). Which antigen it targets is not known. Base-call qualities are not available, and no considerably larger clone is one nucleotide away. Enrolling through a virtual design, the prospective study's participants ranged in age from roughly 18 to 95 years and lived across roughly 23 United States geographic areas. In the prospective study, cohorts were assigned on the basis of participant-reported clinical history obtained from a screening survey and a study questionnaire. ImmuneRACE Cohort 3 recovered participants were defined by two consecutive negative NP/OP PCR tests, healthcare professional clearance, or symptom resolution. Each participant in the prospective study had whole blood, serum and a nasopharyngeal or oropharyngeal swab collected by mobile phlebotomists. Over a roughly two-month period, participants in the prospective study had the option of providing additional blood draws and questionnaires. Before DNA extraction, prospective study blood samples were shipped either frozen or at room temperature.

The record originates from a study of blood T cell repertoires in COVID-19 (dated by TCRdb to between 2020 and 2021). Broadly, across the study: Samples covering the acute and convalescent phases of COVID-19 were provided by collaborators in the United States, Italy and Spain. Samples were obtained from the ongoing ImmuneRACE study (first 160 participants) and from 1,254 subjects provided by 6 global collaborators. The prospective study material was composed of cDNA or gDNA derived from T cells, B-cell-depleted T cells, or PBMCs. Where available, HLA class I and class II types were obtained from metadata supplied by the sample provider rather than from assay-based typing. Nearly every sample came with metadata listing a de-identified subject ID, COVID-19 status, age in years and sex. The dataset comprised deeply sampled blood TCRbeta repertoires from subjects exposed to, actively infected with, or recovered from COVID-19. A freely available public database, intended as a resource for researchers studying the immune response to SARS-CoV-2, is where the repertoires were released. What the work shows at the level of the full study, not this receptor alone: Clinical and demographic metadata were provided uncurated, with the amount varying by source and participant.

The immunoSEQ Assay, a bias-controlled multiplex PCR, was used to amplify TCRbeta CDR3 regions from genomic DNA. The published analysis was carried out like this. The number of nucleated cells in each sample was estimated by amplification of reference gene primers within the assay. Sequence reads were collapsed and filtered to measure the absolute abundance of every unique TCRbeta CDR3 rearrangement. For each sample, productive Simpson clonality was calculated as the square root of Simpson's diversity index across productive rearrangements. Entries here come from immuneACCESS through TCRdb and include only in-frame sequences with V and J called. Some clones fail to appear in such tables; in the studies checked, an unresolved V gene covers under half of the shortfall, and the cause of the remainder is unknown. That table gives V, J and clone size, and the DNA gave D and trimming. This sample has fewer than 200,000 clones in its table, and approximately 80% of those were observed once. Jointly, the top ten make up roughly 12% of the sample.

The junction carries 16 bases between V and J, which are trimmed by 5 bases and 6 bases respectively. The CDR3 goes from the cysteine to the phenylalanine over 15 residues. Only the CDR3 part of the read is kept: 45 bases, read in frame from the first base. Reading the germline V gene gives CDR1 SGHTA and CDR2 FQGNSA. The rearranged chain carries TRBV7-2 and TRBJ2-2, with the identity of the D gene unclear. What was sequenced was PBMCs or T cells enriched from blood (not recorded which). The TCR sequence derives from a man aged 50 or older who had recovered from COVID-19. The encoded CDR3 is CASSTFSLRAGELFF. In nucleotides, the sequence is TGTGCCAGCAGCACATTCTCGTTACGGGCCGGGGAGCTGTTTTTT.